This T cell receptor beta chain comes out of a study of a mutant IDH1 vaccine in newly diagnosed glioma. Whole-study context: Investigators started vaccination 4-6 weeks after radiotherapy alone, or with temozolomide cycles. Of treated patients, approximately 62% were men and roughly 40% women, averaging about 40 years. Visits V12 and V13 fell at weeks 35 and 47, respectively. Previous care, which was radiotherapy, temozolomide, or both, most often involved both.

CDR3 length: 15 amino acids. V lost 4 bases to trimming and J lost 5 bases, with 17 bases between them. Germline CDR1 is MNHNS and CDR2 is SASEGT. Time point given: week 35, safety follow-up. Topical imiquimod was applied with each vaccine dose, which held 300 ug of mutant IDH1 20-mer peptide. Measured with immunoSEQ multiplex PCR; TCRdb has only the in-frame clones, and not every one. Among tens of thousands of clones, over 65% were seen once, and the ten largest hold 12%. Worth noting for this clone: Its antigen remains unknown.

Sequences were derived from PBMCs, sampled from a glioma patient whose treatment included an IDH1 peptide vaccine. The sequence was collected from a middle-aged man with glioma. V is TRBV6-1 and J is TRBJ2-5; D is unresolved. The CDR3 here is CASSGKRLVGETQYF. CDR3 DNA sequence: TGTGCCAGCAGTGGGAAGAGACTTGTTGGCGAGACCCAGTACTTC.